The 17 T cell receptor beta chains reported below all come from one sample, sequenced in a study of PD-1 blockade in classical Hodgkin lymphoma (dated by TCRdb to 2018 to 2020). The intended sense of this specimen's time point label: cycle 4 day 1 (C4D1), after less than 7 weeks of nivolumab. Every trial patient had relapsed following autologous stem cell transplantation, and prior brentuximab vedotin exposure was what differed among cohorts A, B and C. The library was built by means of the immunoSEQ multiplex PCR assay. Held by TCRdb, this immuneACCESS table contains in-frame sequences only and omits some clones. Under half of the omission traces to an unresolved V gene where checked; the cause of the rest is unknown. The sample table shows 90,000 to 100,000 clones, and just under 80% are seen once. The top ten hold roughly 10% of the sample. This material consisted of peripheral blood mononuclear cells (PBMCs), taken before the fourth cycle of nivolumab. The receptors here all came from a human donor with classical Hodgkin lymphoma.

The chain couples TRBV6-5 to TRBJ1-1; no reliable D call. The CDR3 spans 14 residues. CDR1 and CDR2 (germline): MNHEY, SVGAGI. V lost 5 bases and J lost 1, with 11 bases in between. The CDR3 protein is CASSVRGANTEAFF. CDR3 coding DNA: TGTGCCAGCAGTGTGCGGGGAGCGAACACTGAAGCTTTCTTT.

The CDR3 is CASSGPGQGAGASPLHF. The CDR3 DNA sequence: TGTGCCAGCAGTGGCCCCGGACAGGGGGCCGGAGCGTCACCCCTCCACTTT. The chain has TRBV25-1 and TRBJ1-6; 11 nucleotides line up with TRBD1. CDR1 is MGHDK and CDR2 is SYGVNS in the germline V gene. V shed 4 bases, J shed 10 bases, and the junction held 12 bases outside the gene matches. This CDR3 is built from 17 residues.

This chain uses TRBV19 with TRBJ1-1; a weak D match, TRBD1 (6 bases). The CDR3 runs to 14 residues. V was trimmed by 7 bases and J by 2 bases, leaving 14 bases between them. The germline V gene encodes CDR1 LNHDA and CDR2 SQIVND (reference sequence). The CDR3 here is CASNLGQANTEAFF. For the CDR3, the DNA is TGTGCCAGTAATCTGGGACAAGCCAACACTGAAGCTTTCTTT.

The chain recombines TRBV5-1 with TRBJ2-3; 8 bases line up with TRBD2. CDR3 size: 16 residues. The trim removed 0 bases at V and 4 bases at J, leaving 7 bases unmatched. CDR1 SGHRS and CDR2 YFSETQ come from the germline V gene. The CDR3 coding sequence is TGCGCCAGCAGCTTGGGTTCGGGAGGGCCCCCAGATACGCAGTATTTT. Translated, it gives CASSLGSGGPPDTQYF.

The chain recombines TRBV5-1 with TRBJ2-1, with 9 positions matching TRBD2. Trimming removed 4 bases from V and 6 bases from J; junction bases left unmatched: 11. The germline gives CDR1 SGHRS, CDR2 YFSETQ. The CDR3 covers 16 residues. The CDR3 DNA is TGCGCCAGCAGCAGGCCCGGGACTAGCAGCCTCAATGAGCAGTTCTTC. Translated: CASSRPGTSSLNEQFF.

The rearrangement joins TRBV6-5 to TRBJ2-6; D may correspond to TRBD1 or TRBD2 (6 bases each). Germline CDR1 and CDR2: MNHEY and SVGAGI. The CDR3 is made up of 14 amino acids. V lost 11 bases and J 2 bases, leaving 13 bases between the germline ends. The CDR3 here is CAGLGGAGANVLTF. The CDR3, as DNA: TGTGCCGGCTTGGGGGGCGCTGGGGCCAACGTCCTGACTTTC.

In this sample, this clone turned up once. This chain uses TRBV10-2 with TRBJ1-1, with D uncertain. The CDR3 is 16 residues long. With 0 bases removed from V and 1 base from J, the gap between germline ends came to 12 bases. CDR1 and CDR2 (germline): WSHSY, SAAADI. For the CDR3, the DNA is TGCGCCAGCAGTGAGTCGACCGGGGTGGGGAACACTGAAGCTTTCTTT. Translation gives CASSESTGVGNTEAFF.

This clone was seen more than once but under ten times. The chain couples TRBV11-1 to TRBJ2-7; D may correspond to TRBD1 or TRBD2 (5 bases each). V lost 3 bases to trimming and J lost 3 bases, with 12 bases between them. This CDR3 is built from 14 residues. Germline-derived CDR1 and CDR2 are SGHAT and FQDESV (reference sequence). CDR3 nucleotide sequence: TGTGCCAGCAGCTTGGTGGGACGGCACTACGAGCAGTACTTC. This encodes CASSLVGRHYEQYF. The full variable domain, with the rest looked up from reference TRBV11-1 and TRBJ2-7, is EAEVAQSPRYKITEKSQAVAFWCDPISGHATLYWYRQILGQGPELLVQFQDESVVDDSQLPKDRFSAERLKGVDSTLKIQPAELGDSAMYLCASSLVGRHYEQYFGPGTRLTVT.

In nucleotides, the CDR3 is TGTGCCAGCTCACCGCCGGGACAGGGAGATAGGGGCTACACCTTC. Protein sequence: CASSPPGQGDRGYTF. V and J are TRBV18 and TRBJ1-2, with 9 bases fitting TRBD1. J lost 8 bases, V lost 3 bases, and 10 bases had no gene match. The CDR3 runs 15 residues. Germline V gene data show CDR1 as KGHSH and CDR2 as LQKENI. The whole variable domain, filled in from reference TRBV18 and TRBJ1-2, reads NAGVMQNPRHLVRRRGQEARLRCSPMKGHSHVYWYRQLPEEGLKFMVYLQKENIIDESGMPKERFSAEFPKEGPSILRIQQVVRGDSAAYFCASSPPGQGDRGYTFGSGTRLTVV.

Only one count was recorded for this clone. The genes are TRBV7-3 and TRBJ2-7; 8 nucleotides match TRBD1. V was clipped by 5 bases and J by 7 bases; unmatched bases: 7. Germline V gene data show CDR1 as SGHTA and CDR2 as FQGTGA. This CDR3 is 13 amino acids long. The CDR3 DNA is TGTGCCAGCAGCCCAGGGGGCGCGGGGGAGCAGTACTTC. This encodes CASSPGGAGEQYF.

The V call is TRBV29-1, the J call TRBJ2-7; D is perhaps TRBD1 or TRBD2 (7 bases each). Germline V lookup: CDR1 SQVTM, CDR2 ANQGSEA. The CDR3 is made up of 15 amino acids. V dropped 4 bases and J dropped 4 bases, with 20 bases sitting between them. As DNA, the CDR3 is TGCAGCGTTGGAGCAGGAGGGGAGGGGGCGTACGAGCAGTACTTC. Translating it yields CSVGAGGEGAYEQYF.

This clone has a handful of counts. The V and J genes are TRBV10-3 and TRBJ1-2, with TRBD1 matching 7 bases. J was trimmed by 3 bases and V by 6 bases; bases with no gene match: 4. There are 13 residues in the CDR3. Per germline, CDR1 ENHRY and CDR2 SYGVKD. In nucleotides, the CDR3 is TGTGCCATCAGGGGTACAGGGGACTATGGCTACACCTTC. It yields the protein CAIRGTGDYGYTF.

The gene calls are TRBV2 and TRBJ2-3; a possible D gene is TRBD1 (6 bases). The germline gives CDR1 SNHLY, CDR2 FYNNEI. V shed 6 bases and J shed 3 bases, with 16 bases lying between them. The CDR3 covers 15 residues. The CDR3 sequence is CASSQQGPSTDTQYF. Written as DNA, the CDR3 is TGTGCCAGCAGCCAACAGGGCCCAAGTACAGATACGCAGTATTTT. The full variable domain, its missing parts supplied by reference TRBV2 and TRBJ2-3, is EPEVTQTPSHQVTQMGQEVILRCVPISNHLYFYWYRQILGQKVEFLVSFYNNEISEKSEIFDDQFSVERPDGSNFTLKIRSTKLEDSAMYFCASSQQGPSTDTQYFGPGTRLTVL.

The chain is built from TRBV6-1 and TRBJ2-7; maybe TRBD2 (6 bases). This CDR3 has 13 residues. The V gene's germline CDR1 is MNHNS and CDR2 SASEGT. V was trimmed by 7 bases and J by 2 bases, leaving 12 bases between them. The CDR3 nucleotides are TGTGCCAGCACCGGGACGGGAGCCTACGAGCAGTACTTC. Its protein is CASTGTGAYEQYF.

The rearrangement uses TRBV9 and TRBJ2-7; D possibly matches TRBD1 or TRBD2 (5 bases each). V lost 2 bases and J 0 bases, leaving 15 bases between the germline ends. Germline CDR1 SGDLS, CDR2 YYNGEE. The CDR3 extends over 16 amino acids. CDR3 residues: CASSVLGGTASYEQYF. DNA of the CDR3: TGTGCCAGCAGCGTCCTTGGGGGAACGGCCTCCTACGAGCAGTACTTC.

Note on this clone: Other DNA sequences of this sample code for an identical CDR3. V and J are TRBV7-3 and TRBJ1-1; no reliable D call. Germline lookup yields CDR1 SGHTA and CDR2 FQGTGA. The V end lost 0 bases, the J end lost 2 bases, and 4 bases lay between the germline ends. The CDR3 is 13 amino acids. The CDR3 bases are TGTGCCAGCAGCTTAACACCTAACACTGAAGCTTTCTTT. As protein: CASSLTPNTEAFF.

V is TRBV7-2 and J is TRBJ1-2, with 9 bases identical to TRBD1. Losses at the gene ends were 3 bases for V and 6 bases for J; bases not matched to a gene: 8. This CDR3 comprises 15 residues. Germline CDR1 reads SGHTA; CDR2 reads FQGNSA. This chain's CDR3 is CASSFGTGMMDGYTF. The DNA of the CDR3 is TGTGCCAGCAGCTTCGGGACAGGGATGATGGATGGCTACACCTTC.